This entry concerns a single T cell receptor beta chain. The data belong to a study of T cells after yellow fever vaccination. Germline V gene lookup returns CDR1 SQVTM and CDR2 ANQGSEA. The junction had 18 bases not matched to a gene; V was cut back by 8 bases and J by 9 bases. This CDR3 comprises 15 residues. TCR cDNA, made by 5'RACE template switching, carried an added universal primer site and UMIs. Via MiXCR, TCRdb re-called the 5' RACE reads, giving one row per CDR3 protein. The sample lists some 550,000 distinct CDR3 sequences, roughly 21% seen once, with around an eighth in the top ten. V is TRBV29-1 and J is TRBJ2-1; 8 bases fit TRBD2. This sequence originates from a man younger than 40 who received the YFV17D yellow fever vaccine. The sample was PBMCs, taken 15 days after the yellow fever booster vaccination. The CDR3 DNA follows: TGCAGCACCTCTTGGGCGGGAGGATCCCTCCGTGAGCAGTTCTTC. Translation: CSTSWAGGSLREQFF.